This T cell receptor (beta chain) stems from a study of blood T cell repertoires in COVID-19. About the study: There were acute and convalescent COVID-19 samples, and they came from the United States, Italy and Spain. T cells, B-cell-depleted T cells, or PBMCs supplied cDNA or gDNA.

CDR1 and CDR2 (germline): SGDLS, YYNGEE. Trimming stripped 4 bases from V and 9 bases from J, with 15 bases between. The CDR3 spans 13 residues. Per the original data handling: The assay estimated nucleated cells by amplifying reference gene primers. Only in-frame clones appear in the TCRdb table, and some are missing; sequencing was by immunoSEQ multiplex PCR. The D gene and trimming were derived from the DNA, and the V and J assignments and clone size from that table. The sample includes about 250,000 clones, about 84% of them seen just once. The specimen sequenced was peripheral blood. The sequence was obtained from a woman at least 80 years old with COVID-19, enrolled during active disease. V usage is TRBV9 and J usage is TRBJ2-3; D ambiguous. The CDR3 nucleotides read TGTGCCAGCAGCCCCCAACTTGGAGAGACGCAGTATTTT. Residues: CASSPQLGETQYF.